This is a list of T cell receptor beta chains from one sample in a study of OX40 agonist ivuxolimab in advanced cancers. Here immunoSEQ multiplex PCR was the method, and the copy in TCRdb shows in-frame clones only, minus some. Here the sample spans about 66,000 clones, about nine tenths being singletons. This material consisted of CD4+ or CD8+ T cells sorted from blood, taken in a trial of the OX40 agonist ivuxolimab. All receptors derive from an adult with an advanced solid tumor such as melanoma, head and neck, liver or kidney cancer. CDR3s include the opening cysteine and the closing phenylalanine or tryptophan. Fields, in order: D gene, J gene, V gene, clone size, CDR3 DNA, CDR3 protein. The D gene is left open where the match is weak. Expanded clones are given a class, and other clones once, few, many or no size at all.

d_call: .; j_call: TRBJ2-3; v_call: TRBV11-3; clone_size: .; cdr3_nt: TGTGCCAGCAGCTCTCTAGGCGCAAGCACAGATACGCAGTATTTT; cdr3_aa: CASSSLGASTDTQYF
d_call: TRBD2; j_call: TRBJ2-7; v_call: TRBV10-2; clone_size: .; cdr3_nt: TGCGCCAGCAGCCCCGGGCGGCTAGCGGGGGACTCCTACGAGCAGTACTTC; cdr3_aa: CASSPGRLAGDSYEQYF
d_call: TRBD1; j_call: TRBJ2-1; v_call: TRBV5-1; clone_size: .; cdr3_nt: TGCGCCAGCAGCTTTGAGCGGCAGGGGGTCAGTGAGCAGTTCTTC; cdr3_aa: CASSFERQGVSEQFF
d_call: .; j_call: TRBJ1-1; v_call: TRBV7-2; clone_size: .; cdr3_nt: TGTGCCAGCAGCTTAGCGTTGGGCGCTGAAGCTTTCTTT; cdr3_aa: CASSLALGAEAFF
d_call: TRBD1; j_call: TRBJ1-2; v_call: TRBV29-1; clone_size: .; cdr3_nt: TGCAGCGTTGTGGGACAGGGGGCTTGGGGCTACACCTTC; cdr3_aa: CSVVGQGAWGYTF
d_call: TRBD1; j_call: TRBJ1-2; v_call: TRBV4-2; clone_size: .; cdr3_nt: TGTGCCAGCAGCAACCCGGGACAGCCCTATGGCTACACCTTC; cdr3_aa: CASSNPGQPYGYTF
d_call: TRBD1; j_call: TRBJ1-6; v_call: TRBV18; clone_size: few; cdr3_nt: TGTGCCAGCTCAGGGACAGGGTCGAGTTCACCCCTCCACTTT; cdr3_aa: CASSGTGSSSPLHF
d_call: TRBD1; j_call: TRBJ1-5; v_call: TRBV7-2; clone_size: .; cdr3_nt: TGTGCCAGCAGCCCGGGACAGGGAATGGGGCAGCCCCAGCATTTT; cdr3_aa: CASSPGQGMGQPQHF
d_call: .; j_call: TRBJ2-5; v_call: TRBV10-3; clone_size: .; cdr3_nt: TGTGCCATCAGTGAGTCGGAATGGGGTGAGACCCAGTACTTC; cdr3_aa: CAISESEWGETQYF
d_call: TRBD1; j_call: TRBJ1-2; v_call: TRBV2; clone_size: .; cdr3_nt: TGTGCCAGCAGTAGCCGGGACAGGGGTGGCTACACCTTC; cdr3_aa: CASSSRDRGGYTF